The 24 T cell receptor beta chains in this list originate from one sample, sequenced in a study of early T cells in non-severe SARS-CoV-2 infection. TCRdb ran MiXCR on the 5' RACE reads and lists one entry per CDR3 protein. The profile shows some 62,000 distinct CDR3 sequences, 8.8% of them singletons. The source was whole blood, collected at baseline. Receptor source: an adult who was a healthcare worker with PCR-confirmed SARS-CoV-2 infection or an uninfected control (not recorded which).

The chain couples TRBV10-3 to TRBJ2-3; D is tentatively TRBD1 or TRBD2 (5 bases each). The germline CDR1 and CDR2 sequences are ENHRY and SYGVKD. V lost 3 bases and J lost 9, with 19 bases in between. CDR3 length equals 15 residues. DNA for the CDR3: TGTGCCATCAGTGATAGAGGGACCGAAGTCGGGACGCAGTATTTT. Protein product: CAISDRGTEVGTQYF.

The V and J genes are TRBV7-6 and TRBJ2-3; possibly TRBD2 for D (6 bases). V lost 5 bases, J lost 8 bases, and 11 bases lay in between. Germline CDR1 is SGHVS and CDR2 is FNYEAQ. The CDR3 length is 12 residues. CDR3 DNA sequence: TGTGCCAGCAGCGCCCGGGACTTTACGCAGTATTTT. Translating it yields CASSARDFTQYF.

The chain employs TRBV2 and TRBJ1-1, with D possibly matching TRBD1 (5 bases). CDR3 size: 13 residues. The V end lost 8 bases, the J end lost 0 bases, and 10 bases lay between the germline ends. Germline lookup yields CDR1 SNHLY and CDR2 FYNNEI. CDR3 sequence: CASRGTLNTEAFF. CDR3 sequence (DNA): TGTGCCAGCCGCGGGACCTTGAACACTGAAGCTTTCTTT.

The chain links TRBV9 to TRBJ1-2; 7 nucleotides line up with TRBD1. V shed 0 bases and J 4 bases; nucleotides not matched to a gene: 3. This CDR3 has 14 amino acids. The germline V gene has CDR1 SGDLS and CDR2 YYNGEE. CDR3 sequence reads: CASSVGGQVYGYTF. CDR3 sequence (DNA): TGTGCCAGCAGCGTAGGTGGACAGGTCTATGGCTACACCTTC.

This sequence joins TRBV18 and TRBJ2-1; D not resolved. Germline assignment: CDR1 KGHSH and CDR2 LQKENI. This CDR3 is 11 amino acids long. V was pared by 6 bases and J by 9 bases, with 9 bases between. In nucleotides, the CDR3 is TGTGCCAGCTCGAATTGGGGTGAGCAGTTCTTC. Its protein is CASSNWGEQFF.

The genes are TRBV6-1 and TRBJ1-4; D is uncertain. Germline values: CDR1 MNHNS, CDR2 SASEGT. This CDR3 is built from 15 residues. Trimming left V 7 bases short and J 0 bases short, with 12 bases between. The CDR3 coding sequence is TGTGCCAGCATACGGACGGTCACAACTAATGAAAAACTGTTTTTT. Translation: CASIRTVTTNEKLFF.

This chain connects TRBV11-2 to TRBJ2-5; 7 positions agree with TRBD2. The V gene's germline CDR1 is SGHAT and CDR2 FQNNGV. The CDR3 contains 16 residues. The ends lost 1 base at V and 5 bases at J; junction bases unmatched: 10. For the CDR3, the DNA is TGTGCCAGCAGCTTAGGCGCGGCGGGAGACTGGGAGACCCAGTACTTC. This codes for CASSLGAAGDWETQYF.

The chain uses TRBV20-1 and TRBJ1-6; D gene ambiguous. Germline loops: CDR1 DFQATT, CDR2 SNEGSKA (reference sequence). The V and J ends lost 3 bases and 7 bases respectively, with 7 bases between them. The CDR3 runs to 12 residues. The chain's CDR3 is CSASLPNSPLHF. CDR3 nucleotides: TGCAGTGCTAGTCTGCCGAATTCACCCCTCCACTTT.

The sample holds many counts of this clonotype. CDR3 DNA sequence: TGTGCCAGCAGTTGGACTAGCGGGAGTTCAGATACGCAGTATTTT. The encoded protein is CASSWTSGSSDTQYF. This chain connects TRBV6-2 or TRBV6-3 to TRBJ2-3; TRBD2 matches 13 bases. CDR1 is MNHEY, CDR2 SVGEGT, per germline. The CDR3 contains 15 residues. V shed 4 bases, J shed 4 bases, and the junction held 2 bases outside the gene matches.

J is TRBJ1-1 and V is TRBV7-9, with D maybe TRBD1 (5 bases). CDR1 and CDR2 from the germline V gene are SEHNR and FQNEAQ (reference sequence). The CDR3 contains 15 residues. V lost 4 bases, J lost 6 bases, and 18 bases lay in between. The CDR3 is CASSSRQTTVAEAFF. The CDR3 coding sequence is TGTGCCAGCAGCTCCAGACAGACTACGGTAGCTGAAGCTTTCTTT.

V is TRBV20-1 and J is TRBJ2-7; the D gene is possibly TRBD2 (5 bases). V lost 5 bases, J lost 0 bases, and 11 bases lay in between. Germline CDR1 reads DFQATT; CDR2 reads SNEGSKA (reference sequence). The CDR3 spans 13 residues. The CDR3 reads CSALKGSSYEQYF. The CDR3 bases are TGCAGTGCTCTCAAAGGGAGCTCCTACGAGCAGTACTTC.

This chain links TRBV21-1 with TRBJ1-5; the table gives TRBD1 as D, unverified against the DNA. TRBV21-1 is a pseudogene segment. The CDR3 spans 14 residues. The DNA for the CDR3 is TGTGCCAGCAGCAACGGGGGTAGCAATCAGCCCCAGCATTTT. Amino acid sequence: CASSNGGSNQPQHF.

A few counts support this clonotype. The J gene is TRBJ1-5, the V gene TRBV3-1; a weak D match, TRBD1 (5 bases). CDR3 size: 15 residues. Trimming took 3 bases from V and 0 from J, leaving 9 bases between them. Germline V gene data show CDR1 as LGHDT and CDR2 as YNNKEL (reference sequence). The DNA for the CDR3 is TGTGCCAGCAGCCAGGCTACAGGTAGCAATCAGCCCCAGCATTTT. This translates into CASSQATGSNQPQHF.

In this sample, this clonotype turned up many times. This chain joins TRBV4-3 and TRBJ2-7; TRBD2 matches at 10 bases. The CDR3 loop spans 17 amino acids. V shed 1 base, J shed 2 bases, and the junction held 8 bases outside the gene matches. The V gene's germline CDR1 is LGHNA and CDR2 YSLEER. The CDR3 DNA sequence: TGCGCCAGCAGCCAAGCGTATAGCGGGAGGAGTACCTACGAGCAGTACTTC. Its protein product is CASSQAYSGRSTYEQYF.

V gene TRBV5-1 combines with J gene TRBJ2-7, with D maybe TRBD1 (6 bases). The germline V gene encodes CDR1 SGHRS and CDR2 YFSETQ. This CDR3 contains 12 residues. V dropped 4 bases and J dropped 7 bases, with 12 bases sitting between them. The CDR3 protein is CASSPTQGEQYF. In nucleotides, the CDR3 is TGCGCCAGCAGCCCGACTCAGGGGGAGCAGTACTTC. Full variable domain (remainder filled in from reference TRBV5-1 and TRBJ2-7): KAGVTQTPRYLIKTRGQQVTLSCSPISGHRSVSWYQQTPGQGLQFLFEYFSETQRNKGNFPGRFSGRQFSNSRSEMNVSTLELGDSALYLCASSPTQGEQYFGPGTRLTVT.

CDR3 protein: CASTLAGDGYEQYF. CDR3 bases: TGTGCCAGCACCTTGGCAGGGGATGGTTACGAGCAGTACTTC. V and J are TRBV6-6 and TRBJ2-7; tentatively, D is TRBD1 (6 bases). The V gene's germline CDR1 is MNHNY and CDR2 SVGAGI (reference sequence). V gave up 7 bases and J gave up 4 bases, with 17 bases separating them. CDR3 size: 14 residues.

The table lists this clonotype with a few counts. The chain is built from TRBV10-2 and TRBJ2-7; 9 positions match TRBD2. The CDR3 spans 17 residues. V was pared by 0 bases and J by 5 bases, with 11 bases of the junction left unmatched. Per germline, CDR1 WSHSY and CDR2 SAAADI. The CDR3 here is CASSESTHRGRADEQYF. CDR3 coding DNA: TGCGCCAGCAGTGAGTCAACCCATCGCGGGAGGGCCGACGAGCAGTACTTC.

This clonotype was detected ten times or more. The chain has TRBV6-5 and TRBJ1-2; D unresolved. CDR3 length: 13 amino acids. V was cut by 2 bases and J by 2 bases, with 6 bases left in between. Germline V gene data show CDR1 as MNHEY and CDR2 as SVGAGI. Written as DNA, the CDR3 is TGTGCCAGCAGTTACGACCTAAACTATGGCTACACCTTC. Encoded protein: CASSYDLNYGYTF.

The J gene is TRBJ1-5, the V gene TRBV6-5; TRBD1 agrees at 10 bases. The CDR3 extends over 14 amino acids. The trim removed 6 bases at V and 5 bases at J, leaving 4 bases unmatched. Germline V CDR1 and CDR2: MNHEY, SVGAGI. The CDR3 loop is CASRTGTGDQPQHF. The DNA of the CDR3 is TGTGCCAGCAGAACGGGGACAGGGGATCAGCCCCAGCATTTT.

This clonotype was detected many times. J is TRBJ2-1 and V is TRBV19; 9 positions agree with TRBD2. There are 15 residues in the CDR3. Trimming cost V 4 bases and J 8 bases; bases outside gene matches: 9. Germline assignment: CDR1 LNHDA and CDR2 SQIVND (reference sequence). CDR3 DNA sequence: TGTGCCAGTAGTACCGGGACTAGCTGGATGCATGAGCAGTTCTTC. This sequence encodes CASSTGTSWMHEQFF.

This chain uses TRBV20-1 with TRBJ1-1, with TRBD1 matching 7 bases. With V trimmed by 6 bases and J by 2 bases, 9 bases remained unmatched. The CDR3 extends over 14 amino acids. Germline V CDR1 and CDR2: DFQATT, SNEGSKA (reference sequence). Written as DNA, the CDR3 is TGCAGTGCCAACAACCACAGGGGTAACACTGAAGCTTTCTTT. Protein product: CSANNHRGNTEAFF.

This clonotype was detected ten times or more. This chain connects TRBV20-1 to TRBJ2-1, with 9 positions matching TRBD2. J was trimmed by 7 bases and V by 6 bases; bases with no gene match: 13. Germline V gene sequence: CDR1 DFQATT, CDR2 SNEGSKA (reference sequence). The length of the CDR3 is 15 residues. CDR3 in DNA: TGCAGTGCAGAGTTAGCGGGAGTCTCTTTGAATGAGCAGTTCTTC. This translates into CSAELAGVSLNEQFF.

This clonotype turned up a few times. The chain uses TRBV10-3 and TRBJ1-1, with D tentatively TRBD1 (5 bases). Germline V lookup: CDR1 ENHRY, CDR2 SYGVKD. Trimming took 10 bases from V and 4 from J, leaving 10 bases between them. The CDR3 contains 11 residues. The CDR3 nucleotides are TGTGCCACCAGGGTTTCCACTGAAGCTTTCTTT. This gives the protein CATRVSTEAFF.

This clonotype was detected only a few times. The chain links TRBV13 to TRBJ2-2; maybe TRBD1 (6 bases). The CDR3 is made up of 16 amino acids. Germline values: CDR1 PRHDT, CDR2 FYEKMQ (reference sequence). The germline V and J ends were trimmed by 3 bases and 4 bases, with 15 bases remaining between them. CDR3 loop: CASSFGDMGSTGELFF. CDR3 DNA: TGTGCCAGCAGCTTCGGGGACATGGGATCCACCGGGGAGCTGTTTTTT.